Listed below are T cell receptor beta chains from one sample, sequenced in a study of T-cell memory formation after mild COVID-19. TCRdb re-analysed the 5' RACE reads in MiXCR, keeping a single row per CDR3 protein. This table holds more than 100,000 distinct CDR3 sequences, about a sixth found once. Sequencing was done on a sample of PBMCs or a T cell subset sorted from them (not recorded which). The receptors were gathered from a man between 18 and 35 years old who had mild COVID-19 (a few samples of this study predate the infection). Cell type and time point are not known. Each CDR3 is given with its conserved first and last residue. D genes are given only for firm matches. Clone size is given for some rows only: seen once, a few or many times, or a class if the clone is expanded.

CDR3 protein | CDR3 DNA | clone size | J gene | D gene | V gene
CASSLSWTGLADTQYF | TGTGCCAGCAGCTTATCCTGGACAGGGTTAGCAGATACGCAGTATTTT | . | TRBJ2-3 | TRBD1 | TRBV7-3
CASSLPGTSGIREQFF | TGTGCCAGCAGCTTGCCTGGGACTAGCGGGATTAGAGAGCAGTTCTTC | . | TRBJ2-1 | TRBD2 | TRBV7-2
CASSQGRSRFSYEQYF | TGTGCCAGCAGTCAAGGGAGGAGCCGATTCTCCTACGAGCAGTACTTC | few | TRBJ2-7 | . | TRBV2
CASSSTHRDPQYF | TGTGCCAGCAGCTCAACACACAGGGATCCGCAGTATTTT | few | TRBJ2-3 | . | TRBV7-2
CSARAQGARSPLHF | TGCAGTGCTAGAGCACAGGGGGCCCGGTCACCCCTCCACTTT | . | TRBJ1-6 | TRBD1 | TRBV20-1
CASSSGGSPDTQYF | TGTGCCAGCAGCTCCGGAGGATCACCAGATACGCAGTATTTT | . | TRBJ2-3 | . | TRBV7-2
CASSQDRTSGADTQYF | TGCGCCAGCAGCCAAGATAGGACCTCCGGCGCAGATACGCAGTATTTT | . | TRBJ2-3 | . | TRBV4-3
CATSAGTGGMETQYF | TGTGCCACCAGTGCCGGGACAGGGGGCATGGAGACCCAGTACTTC | few | TRBJ2-5 | TRBD1 | TRBV24-1
CASSLQPEDTQYF | TGTGCCAGTAGTCTACAGCCGGAGGATACGCAGTATTTT | . | TRBJ2-3 | . | TRBV19
CASSQERGGYNEQFF | TGTGCCAGCAGCCAAGAGCGGGGGGGCTACAATGAGCAGTTCTTC | . | TRBJ2-1 | TRBD2 | TRBV4-2
CASSFEGSGTEAFF | TGCGCCAGCAGCTTCGAGGGCAGCGGAACTGAAGCTTTCTTT | few | TRBJ1-1 | . | TRBV5-1
CASSRVLGTSYEQYF | TGTGCCAGCAGCCGGGTCCTAGGGACGTCCTACGAGCAGTACTTC | . | TRBJ2-7 | . | TRBV5-4
CSARVGSGSTDTQYF | TGCAGTGCCCGAGTGGGCAGTGGCAGCACAGATACGCAGTATTTT | . | TRBJ2-3 | . | TRBV20-1
CASSQARDRGLRSEAFF | TGCGCCAGCAGCCAAGCCCGGGACAGGGGGCTTAGGTCTGAAGCTTTCTTT | . | TRBJ1-1 | TRBD1 | TRBV4-1
CASSLVGRQNAGGYTF | TGCGCCAGCAGCTTGGTAGGGCGGCAAAACGCCGGTGGCTACACCTTC | . | TRBJ1-2 | . | TRBV5-1
CASSATGVRANVLTF | TGTGCCAGCAGCGCGACAGGGGTGCGGGCCAACGTCCTGACTTTC | many | TRBJ2-6 | TRBD1 | TRBV5-4
CASSDLGHPGGHF | TGCGCCAGCAGTGACCTGGGACACCCAGGAGGCCACTTT | once | TRBJ1-6 | . | TRBV10-1
CASSLAGGPLYF | TGTGCCAGCAGCTTAGCGGGGGGGCCCCTGTATTTT | . | TRBJ2-3 | . | TRBV7-6
CASSQSLGASGAEQYF | TGTGCCAGCAGCCAATCCCTAGGGGCGAGCGGGGCCGAGCAGTACTTC | . | TRBJ2-7 | TRBD2 | TRBV3-1
CSARDHLGGSTDTQYF | TGCAGTGCTAGAGATCACTTGGGAGGCAGCACAGATACGCAGTATTTT | few | TRBJ2-3 | . | TRBV20-1
CASTPREAYNEQFF | TGTGCCAGCACCCCTCGGGAGGCCTACAATGAGCAGTTCTTC | . | TRBJ2-1 | TRBD2 | TRBV7-2
CARGEDPRTGNTIYF | TGTGCCCGAGGGGAAGACCCTCGGACTGGAAACACCATATATTTT | few | TRBJ1-3 | . | TRBV27
CASSDDRDSGLEAFF | TGTGCCAGCAGTGATGACCGGGACAGTGGTCTCGAAGCTTTCTTT | . | TRBJ1-1 | TRBD1 | TRBV9
CASSPLTGTNSPLHF | TGCGCCAGCAGCCCATTAACGGGAACGAATTCACCCCTCCACTTT | . | TRBJ1-6 | . | TRBV5-1
CASSQGTGTYNEQFF | TGTGCCAGCAGCCAGGGGACGGGGACCTACAATGAGCAGTTCTTC | few | TRBJ2-1 | . | TRBV5-5
CASSSLPGQGNYEQYF | TGTGCCAGCAGCTCACTACCGGGACAGGGAAACTACGAGCAGTACTTC | . | TRBJ2-7 | TRBD1 | TRBV7-6
CASSPARTGSNREKLFF | TGTGCCAGCAGCCCAGCTCGCACGGGAAGTAATAGAGAAAAACTGTTTTTT | . | TRBJ1-4 | . | TRBV7-8
CASTLWDSLGSEQFF | TGTGCCAGCACCTTATGGGACAGCCTAGGGAGTGAGCAGTTCTTC | . | TRBJ2-1 | TRBD1 | TRBV7-9
CASSLVTGGNNEQFF | TGTGCCAGCAGCTTAGTCACGGGGGGAAACAATGAGCAGTTCTTC | . | TRBJ2-1 | TRBD2 | TRBV7-2
CASSQVGGLVDTQYF | TGCGCCAGCAGCCAAGTGGGGGGACTAGTGGATACGCAGTATTTT | . | TRBJ2-3 | TRBD2 | TRBV4-3
CASSQGRGATGELFF | TGCGCCAGCAGCCAAGGACGGGGGGCCACCGGGGAGCTGTTTTTT | . | TRBJ2-2 | . | TRBV4-1
CATSRVGETQYF | TGTGCCACCAGCAGAGTCGGAGAGACCCAGTACTTC | few | TRBJ2-5 | . | TRBV15
CASSFAGGSTDTQYF | TGTGCCAGCAGCTTCGCGGGGGGCAGCACAGATACGCAGTATTTT | . | TRBJ2-3 | TRBD2 | TRBV7-7
CSARANTEAFF | TGCAGTGCTAGAGCGAACACTGAAGCTTTCTTT | few | TRBJ1-1 | . | TRBV20-1
CASSPDSREQYF | TGTGCCAGCTCACCGGACTCCCGGGAGCAGTACTTC | . | TRBJ2-7 | . | TRBV18
CASPGQGTQEAQYF | TGTGCCTCCCCGGGACAGGGGACGCAAGAGGCCCAGTACTTC | few | TRBJ2-5 | TRBD1 | TRBV2
CASSLLAGGNNEQFF | TGTGCCAGCAGCCTACTAGCGGGGGGCAACAATGAGCAGTTCTTC | . | TRBJ2-1 | TRBD2 | TRBV28
CASRAGQDSYEQYF | TGCGCCAGCAGGGCGGGACAAGACTCCTACGAGCAGTACTTC | few | TRBJ2-7 | . | TRBV5-1
CASSLVYQETQYF | TGCGCCAGCAGCTTGGTCTATCAAGAGACCCAGTACTTC | many | TRBJ2-5 | . | TRBV5-1
CASSLGTSGGIVYNEQFF | TGTGCCAGCAGTCTCGGGACTAGCGGGGGGATCGTTTACAATGAGCAGTTCTTC | few | TRBJ2-1 | TRBD2 | TRBV12-3/TRBV12-4
CASSARASDTGELFF | TGTGCCAGCAGCGCCCGAGCTAGCGACACCGGGGAGCTGTTTTTT | few | TRBJ2-2 | . | TRBV7-2
CASSLSQGPLVEQFF | TGCGCCAGCAGCTTGTCGCAAGGCCCCCTGGTTGAGCAGTTCTTC | . | TRBJ2-1 | . | TRBV5-1
CASSAGTGIYSPLHF | TGCGCCAGCAGCGCCGGGACAGGGATCTATTCACCCCTCCACTTT | few | TRBJ1-6 | TRBD1 | TRBV5-1
CASSQDYATGALANVLTF | TGTGCCAGCAGCCAAGATTATGCGACAGGGGCTTTAGCCAACGTCCTGACTTTC | . | TRBJ2-6 | TRBD1 | TRBV3-1
CASSLALSGGAQETQYF | TGCGCCAGCAGCTTGGCCCTGAGCGGGGGGGCCCAGGAGACCCAGTACTTC | . | TRBJ2-5 | TRBD2 | TRBV5-1
CSGIRETQYF | TGCAGTGGGATCAGGGAGACCCAGTACTTC | few | TRBJ2-5 | . | TRBV20-1
CASSPPAGENGYTF | TGTGCCAGCAGCCCCCCTGCAGGGGAGAATGGCTACACCTTC | . | TRBJ1-2 | . | TRBV28
CSVVVRGGQPQHF | TGCAGCGTTGTAGTCAGGGGCGGTCAGCCCCAGCATTTT | once | TRBJ1-5 | . | TRBV29-1
CASSYSLLQGTSSYEQYF | TGTGCCAGCAGTTATTCTCTCCTACAGGGGACCTCCTCCTACGAGCAGTACTTC | few | TRBJ2-7 | TRBD1 | TRBV3-1
CASSIAGRGYTF | TGTGCCAGCAGCATAGCAGGGCGGGGCTACACCTTC | few | TRBJ1-2 | . | TRBV7-9
CASSQVSGDSGANVLTF | TGCGCCAGCAGCCAAGTTTCGGGAGACTCTGGGGCCAACGTCCTGACTTTC | few | TRBJ2-6 | . | TRBV4-3
CASRFSTDTQYF | TGTGCCAGCCGATTTAGCACAGATACGCAGTATTTT | once | TRBJ2-3 | . | TRBV12-3/TRBV12-4
CASSLELYGYTF | TGTGCCAGCAGTCTAGAACTCTATGGCTACACCTTC | few | TRBJ1-2 | . | TRBV12-3/TRBV12-4
CASSLTTGDGETQYF | TGTGCCAGCAGCTTAACGACCGGGGACGGAGAGACCCAGTACTTC | . | TRBJ2-5 | . | TRBV7-3
CASSYRPRSTDTQYF | TGTGCCAGCAGCTACCGTCCCCGATCCACAGATACGCAGTATTTT | . | TRBJ2-3 | . | TRBV11-2
CASSAQGASYEQYF | TGTGCCAGCTCAGCACAGGGGGCATCGTACGAGCAGTACTTC | . | TRBJ2-7 | TRBD1 | TRBV18
CASSSSGGWQPQHF | TGTGCCAGCAGTTCATCAGGGGGGTGGCAGCCCCAGCATTTT | . | TRBJ1-5 | TRBD1 | TRBV12-3/TRBV12-4
CASSQGGVNTEAFF | TGTGCCAGCAGCCAGGGGGGAGTGAACACTGAAGCTTTCTTT | . | TRBJ1-1 | TRBD1 | TRBV12-3/TRBV12-4
CATSRGLADTQYF | TGTGCCACCAGTAGGGGACTAGCAGATACGCAGTATTTT | few | TRBJ2-3 | TRBD2 | TRBV24-1